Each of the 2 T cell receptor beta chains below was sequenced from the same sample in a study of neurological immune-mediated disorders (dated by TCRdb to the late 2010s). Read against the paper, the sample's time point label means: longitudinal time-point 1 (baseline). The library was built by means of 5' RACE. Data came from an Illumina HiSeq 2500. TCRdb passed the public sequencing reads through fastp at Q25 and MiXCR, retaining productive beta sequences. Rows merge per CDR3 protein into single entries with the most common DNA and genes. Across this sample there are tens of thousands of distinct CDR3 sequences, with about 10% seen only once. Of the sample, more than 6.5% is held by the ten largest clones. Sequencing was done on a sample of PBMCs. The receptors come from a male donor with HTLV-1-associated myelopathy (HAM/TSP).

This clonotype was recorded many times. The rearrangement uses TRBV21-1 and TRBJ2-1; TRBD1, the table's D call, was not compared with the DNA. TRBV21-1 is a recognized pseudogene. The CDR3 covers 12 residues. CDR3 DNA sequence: TGTGCCAGCAGCATCGGGGGTCATGAGCAGTTCTTC. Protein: CASSIGGHEQFF.

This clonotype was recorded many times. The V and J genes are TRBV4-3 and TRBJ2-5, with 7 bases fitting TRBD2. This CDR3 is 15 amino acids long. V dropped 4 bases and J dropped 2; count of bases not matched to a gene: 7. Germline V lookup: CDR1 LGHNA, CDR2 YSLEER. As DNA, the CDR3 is TGCGCCAGCAGCCCTGATTACGGGGGGCAAGAGACCCAGTACTTC. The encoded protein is CASSPDYGGQETQYF.